The clone carrying this TCR beta chain was seen more than once but under ten times. The antigen is undetermined. Assay version v3.0 of immunoSEQ was used, and it was run at survey level. The method was immunoSEQ multiplex PCR; TCRdb's version includes in-frame clones alone and lacks a portion of them. The sample gives some 22,000 clones, approximately 90% of which show up once; under 8.5% is in the top ten. The entry originates in a study of long-term antiretroviral therapy in people with HIV. Findings of the study overall: Possibly under older ART regimens, blood was drawn between about 2004 and 2017.

The V end was cut by 3 bases, the J end by 4 bases, with 9 bases between. This CDR3 spans 13 amino acids. CDR1 and CDR2 from the germline V gene are SEHNR and FQNEAQ (reference sequence). This chain links TRBV7-9 with TRBJ1-2, with no clear D. The receptor comes from a man in his sixties with HIV. Sequences were derived from unsorted PBMCs, sampled 0.6 years after starting antiretroviral therapy. DNA of the CDR3: TGTGCCAGCAGCTTTCCCGGAGGCTATGGCTACACCTTC. Translating it yields CASSFPGGYGYTF.